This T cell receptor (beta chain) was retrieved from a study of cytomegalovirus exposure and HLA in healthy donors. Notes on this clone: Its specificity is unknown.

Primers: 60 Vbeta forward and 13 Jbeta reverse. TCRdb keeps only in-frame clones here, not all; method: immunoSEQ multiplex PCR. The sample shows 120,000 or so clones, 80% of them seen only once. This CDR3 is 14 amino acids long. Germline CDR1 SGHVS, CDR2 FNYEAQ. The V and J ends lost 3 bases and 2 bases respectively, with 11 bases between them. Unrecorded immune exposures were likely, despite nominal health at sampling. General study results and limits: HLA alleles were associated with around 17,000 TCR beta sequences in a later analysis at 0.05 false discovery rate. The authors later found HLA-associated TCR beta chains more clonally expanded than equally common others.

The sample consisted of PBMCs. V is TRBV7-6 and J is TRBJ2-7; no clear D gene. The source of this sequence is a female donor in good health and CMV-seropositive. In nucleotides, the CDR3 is TGTGCCAGCAGCTTTGGGCAGGCCGCCTACGAGCAGTACTTC. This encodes CASSFGQAAYEQYF.